One T cell receptor (beta chain) is described in this entry. The CDR3 consists of 16 residues. V lost 1 base, J lost 4 bases, and 0 bases stayed unmatched. Germline CDR1 is SGHAT and CDR2 is FQNNGV. These data come from a study of blood T cell repertoires in COVID-19. Study-wide background: COVID-19 samples collected from the United States, Italy and Spain covered acute and convalescent phases. PBMCs, B-cell-depleted T cells, or T cells were the source of the cDNA or gDNA that made up the material.

In the authors' methods: Reference gene primer amplification yielded estimated nucleated cell counts. Generated by immunoSEQ multiplex PCR, the TCRdb table keeps only in-frame clones and is missing some. V, J and clone size reflect that table, while D and trimming were determined from the DNA. The table records some 80,000 clones, 60% to 85% of them present only once. Sample: peripheral blood. The origin of this receptor is a woman aged 80 or over with active or convalescent COVID-19. This chain connects TRBV11-2 to TRBJ2-3; 15 nucleotides match TRBD2. The CDR3 loop is CASSLGTSGRADTQYF. The CDR3 DNA reads as TGTGCCAGCAGCTTAGGGACTAGCGGGAGGGCAGATACGCAGTATTTT.